This T cell receptor (beta chain) was retrieved from a study of T cells after yellow fever vaccination. In the study overall: Researchers used SMART-Seq v4 Ultra Low Input to prepare fractions that had low cell numbers.

Germline V gene data show CDR1 as ENHRY and CDR2 as SYGVKD. The germline V and J ends were trimmed by 6 bases and 5 bases, with 19 bases remaining between them. The CDR3 has 16 amino acids. 5'RACE template switching produced TCR cDNA carrying a universal primer site and UMIs. MiXCR, applied by TCRdb to the 5' RACE reads, yields one record per CDR3 protein. The table has around 310,000 distinct CDR3 sequences, around 4% seen once. The chain recombines TRBV10-3 with TRBJ2-2; TRBD1 is a possible D gene (5 bases). The material was PBMCs, obtained on the day of the yellow fever booster vaccination. The sequence was collected from a man between 18 and 29 years old who received the YFV17D yellow fever vaccine. The DNA of the CDR3 is TGTGCCATCAGCCGCCAAGTTGGGGCCGTTACCGGGGAGCTGTTTTTT. Encoded protein: CAISRQVGAVTGELFF.